This TCR beta chain is from a study of identical twins. V lost 4 bases, J lost 5 bases, and 19 bases lay in between. The CDR3 runs 16 residues. Germline V gives CDR1 SNHLY, CDR2 FYNNEI. TCRdb independently ran MiXCR on the 5' RACE reads; one entry per CDR3 protein. Of hundreds of thousands of distinct CDR3 sequences detected, around 6% appear once; the ten largest clones hold about 2%. Sequencing input: naive T cells sorted from blood. The clonotype was recovered from a man aged 18 to 29 in good health. The V and J genes are TRBV2 and TRBJ2-3; possible D gene TRBD2, 6 bases. CDR3 residues: CASSVLTGDLEDTQYF. The CDR3 DNA reads as TGTGCCAGCAGTGTTTTGACGGGAGATTTGGAAGATACGCAGTATTTT. The full variable domain, completed using reference TRBV2 and TRBJ2-3, is EPEVTQTPSHQVTQMGQEVILRCVPISNHLYFYWYRQILGQKVEFLVSFYNNEISEKSEIFDDQFSVERPDGSNFTLKIRSTKLEDSAMYFCASSVLTGDLEDTQYFGPGTRLTVL.